A selection of T cell receptor beta chains follows, all from one sample in a study of technical replicates of blood from a handful of donors. Libraries were prepared by immunoSEQ multiplex PCR; TCRdb keeps only in-frame clonotypes and omits some of them. The data show under 90,000 clones, 85% to 95% seen once. Input material: T cells isolated from PBMCs. The source is a human donor in good health. Each CDR3 is given with its conserved first and last residue. Each record gives: V gene, J gene, D gene, clone size, CDR3 DNA, CDR3 protein. The D gene is left open where the match is weak. Clone size appears in some rows only: once, few, many, or a class for an expanded clone.

TRBV7-9	TRBJ2-3	TRBD1	-	TGTGCCAGCAGCCCGGGACAGGCAATTAGCACAGATACGCAGTATTTT	CASSPGQAISTDTQYF
TRBV6-1	TRBJ2-1	TRBD1	-	TGTGCCAGCGCCCTCCGGGGGACAGGCGATGAGCAGTTCTTC	CASALRGTGDEQFF
TRBV6-1	TRBJ2-7	TRBD1	once	TGTGCCAGCAGTCGGACAGGGAGCTCCTACGAGCAGTACTTC	CASSRTGSSYEQYF
TRBV4-2	TRBJ2-7	-	-	TGTGCCAGCAGCCGCCTCGGACAAGGCTCCTACGAGCAGTACTTC	CASSRLGQGSYEQYF
TRBV6-1	TRBJ1-5	TRBD1	-	TGTGCCAGCAGTGTCGACAGGGGTGGGCTACATCAGCCCCAGCATTTT	CASSVDRGGLHQPQHF
TRBV11-2	TRBJ2-1	-	-	TGTGCCAGCAGCTTTCTAGGCGGCTACAATGAGCAGTTCTTC	CASSFLGGYNEQFF
TRBV19	TRBJ2-1	-	-	TGTGCCAGTAGTATCGGCGGGTCCACCATTAATGAGCAGTTCTTC	CASSIGGSTINEQFF
TRBV2	TRBJ2-7	TRBD2	-	TGTGCCAGCAGTGAAGCGCTAGGTAGCGGGAGTGGGGTCTACGAGCAGTACTTC	CASSEALGSGSGVYEQYF
TRBV7-9	TRBJ1-2	-	-	TGTGCCAGCAGCCCGCGGGATTTAGGGGTAGATGGCTACACCTTC	CASSPRDLGVDGYTF
TRBV4-2	TRBJ2-7	TRBD1	-	TGTGCCAGCAGTCATCCGGGACAGGGGGCCTACGAGCAGTACTTC	CASSHPGQGAYEQYF
TRBV5-1	TRBJ1-1	-	-	TGCGCCAGCAGCTTGGAGGTAGGGGACACTGAAGCTTTCTTT	CASSLEVGDTEAFF
TRBV5-1	TRBJ2-7	-	-	TGCGCCAGCAGCTTGGTAGCGGTTGACGACGAGCAGTACTTC	CASSLVAVDDEQYF
TRBV5-4	TRBJ1-1	TRBD1	-	TGTGCCAGCAGCTTGGGACAGGGGGCGATGAACACTGAAGCTTTCTTT	CASSLGQGAMNTEAFF
TRBV6-1	TRBJ1-2	TRBD1	-	TGTGCCAGCAGTGGGGGGACAGCTAACTATGGCTACACCTTC	CASSGGTANYGYTF
TRBV28	TRBJ1-1	-	-	TGTGCCAGCACCCTCGGCGACAGGCTGAACACTGAAGCTTTCTTT	CASTLGDRLNTEAFF
TRBV5-5	TRBJ2-7	TRBD2	-	TGTGCCAGCAGCTTGGGGGACATAGCGGGAGGCTTATACGAGCAGTACTTC	CASSLGDIAGGLYEQYF
TRBV10-3	TRBJ2-7	-	-	TGTGCCATCAGCTACGGCCTAGAGTACGAGCAGTACTTC	CAISYGLEYEQYF
TRBV19	TRBJ2-5	-	-	TGTGCCAGTAGTCTATCGTTGCGCCAAGAGACCCAGTACTTC	CASSLSLRQETQYF
TRBV11-2	TRBJ1-6	-	few	TGTGCCAGCAGCTTAGTAACGGGGTTTGATAATTCACCCCTCCACTTT	CASSLVTGFDNSPLHF
TRBV29-1	TRBJ2-5	-	-	TGCAGCGTCGTCGGGAAGGGAGAAGAGACCCAGTACTTC	CSVVGKGEETQYF
TRBV25-1	TRBJ1-4	TRBD1	once	TGTGCCAGCAGACAGGGGGGCGAAAAACTGTTTTTT	CASRQGGEKLFF
TRBV9	TRBJ2-7	TRBD2	-	TGTGCCAGCAGCTTAGGACCGGGACTAGCGGGATACGAGCAGTACTTC	CASSLGPGLAGYEQYF
TRBV29-1	TRBJ1-5	-	-	TGCAGCGTTCAGGGACAAAGCAATCAGCCCCAGCATTTT	CSVQGQSNQPQHF
TRBV4-1	TRBJ2-7	-	-	TGCGCCAGCAGCCTGGGGGGTACAGGGAGGGACGAGCAGTACTTC	CASSLGGTGRDEQYF
TRBV10-3	TRBJ2-1	TRBD2	once	TGTGCCATCAGTGAGACTAGCGGGAGCTTGACCTACAATGAGCAGTTCTTC	CAISETSGSLTYNEQFF
TRBV6-5	TRBJ2-3	TRBD1	-	TGTGCCAGCAGTTCGTGGACAGGGCGCACAGATACGCAGTATTTT	CASSSWTGRTDTQYF
TRBV5-1	TRBJ2-2	-	few	TGCGCCAGCATGACAGCTTCGAACACCGGGGAGCTGTTTTTT	CASMTASNTGELFF
TRBV6-5	TRBJ1-1	-	-	TGTGCCAGCAGTTACTCAACGGTGAACACTGAAGCTTTCTTT	CASSYSTVNTEAFF
TRBV19	TRBJ2-7	-	-	TGTGCCAGTAGGGCGGGGTTTTCCTACGAGCAGTACTTC	CASRAGFSYEQYF
TRBV11-2	TRBJ1-1	-	-	TGTGCCAGCAGCTCGGACAGAAACACTGAAGCTTTCTTT	CASSSDRNTEAFF
TRBV27	TRBJ2-7	TRBD1	-	TGTGCCAGCAGTTTCGGGACAGCAACCTACGAGCAGTACTTC	CASSFGTATYEQYF
TRBV19	TRBJ1-2	-	-	TGTGCCAGTAGTACGTCCGGGACAAAATATGGCTACACCTTC	CASSTSGTKYGYTF
TRBV7-9	TRBJ1-1	-	-	TGTGCCAGCAGCTTAGTGGGCTCTGAAGCTTTCTTT	CASSLVGSEAFF
TRBV6-5	TRBJ2-7	-	-	TGTGCCAGCACCCTGAGTGAGGGAAGATACGAGCAGTACTTC	CASTLSEGRYEQYF
TRBV9	TRBJ1-2	-	-	TGTGCCAGCAGCGGGAGGGGCCCAAGGGGCTACACCTTC	CASSGRGPRGYTF
TRBV6-5	TRBJ2-1	TRBD2	-	TGTGCCAGCGCCTATACTAGCGGGAGAGCAAATGAGCAGTTCTTC	CASAYTSGRANEQFF
TRBV7-9	TRBJ2-3	-	-	TGTGCCAGCAGCTCCGGATCCACAGGGTATGGCACAGATACGCAGTATTTT	CASSSGSTGYGTDTQYF
TRBV28	TRBJ1-5	TRBD1	once	TGTGCCAGCAGTTTATGGGGACAGCGTCAGCCCCAGCATTTT	CASSLWGQRQPQHF
TRBV19	TRBJ1-1	TRBD1	-	TGTGCCAGTACAAGGACAGGCGCTAACACTGAAGCTTTCTTT	CASTRTGANTEAFF
TRBV10-3	TRBJ2-6	-	-	TGTGCCATCGCGGTTCTGAGCGGCGGCTGGGAGGCCAACGTCCTGACTTTC	CAIAVLSGGWEANVLTF
TRBV21-1	TRBJ1-2	-	-	TGTGCCAGCAGCGTCAACGGGACAGGGGGCCCCAAAGGATATGGCTACACCTTC	CASSVNGTGGPKGYGYTF
TRBV27	TRBJ2-3	TRBD2	-	TGTGCCAGCAGTCAACCTAGCGGGGTGGATACGCAGTATTTT	CASSQPSGVDTQYF
TRBV6-1	TRBJ1-4	-	-	TGTGCCACCTCGAAGGGAGTAACTAATGAAAAACTGTTTTTT	CATSKGVTNEKLFF
TRBV5-1	TRBJ2-1	TRBD2	-	TGCGCCAGTAGCGGGAGCTCCTACAATGAGCAGTTCTTC	CASSGSSYNEQFF
TRBV7-9	TRBJ1-1	-	-	TGTGCCAGCAGCTTAATAGTGGACACTGAAGCTTTCTTT	CASSLIVDTEAFF
TRBV20-1	TRBJ1-2	-	-	TGCAGTGTTAGGGTACGGGGCTACACCTTC	CSVRVRGYTF
TRBV15	TRBJ1-5	-	-	TGTGCCACCAGAATCGGCGGCCAGTTTAATCAGCCCCAGCATTTT	CATRIGGQFNQPQHF
TRBV19	TRBJ2-5	TRBD2	few	TGTGCCAGTAGTATAGAGCGAGCGGGGGGGCCACCAGAGACCCAGTACTTC	CASSIERAGGPPETQYF
TRBV11-2	TRBJ1-2	-	-	TGTGCCAGCAGCTTAGGAGGGTATGGCTACACCTTC	CASSLGGYGYTF
TRBV9	TRBJ1-2	-	-	TGTGCCAGCAGCGTAGCGGGTACGGAGCACTATGGCTACACCTTC	CASSVAGTEHYGYTF
TRBV5-1	TRBJ2-7	TRBD2	once	TGCGCCAGCAGCTTGTTCGGGACTAGCGGGACGAAGAGCTACGAGCAGTACTTC	CASSLFGTSGTKSYEQYF
TRBV6-1	TRBJ1-2	-	-	TGTGCCAGCAGGACCGATGCAGGCTATGGCTACACCTTC	CASRTDAGYGYTF
TRBV28	TRBJ2-7	TRBD1	-	TGTGCCAGCAGTTCAGGGGGCCATAGCTCCTACGAGCAGTACTTC	CASSSGGHSSYEQYF